The entry below describes one T cell receptor beta chain. The antigen is unknown. The data originate from a study of blood T cells in healthy people across ages. General observations from the study: Both higher diversity and more naive CD4+ cells marked long-lived donors when set against aged donors.

Samples had at least 7 million PBMCs isolated from them. For the second PCR, which ran for roughly 6 to 11 cycles, a sample-barcoded 5' primer and a J-beta primer mix were used. TCRdb itself ran the 5' RACE reads through MiXCR, one entry per CDR3 protein. The table has about 1.6 million distinct CDR3 sequences, almost 35% seen once. The CDR3 length is 16 residues. V gave up 0 bases and J gave up 1 base, with 12 bases separating them. Germline V gene lookup returns CDR1 MGHRA and CDR2 YSYEKL. The chain couples TRBV4-1 to TRBJ1-1; a weak D match, TRBD1 (6 bases). Source material: blood. This clonotype was sampled from a woman aged 25 to 39 in good health. Here the CDR3 reads CASSQEGAGPNTEAFF. For the CDR3, the DNA is TGCGCCAGCAGCCAAGAGGGGGCAGGGCCGAACACTGAAGCTTTCTTT.